This section outlines one T cell receptor beta chain sequence together with its context. The antigen is undetermined. TCRdb keeps only in-frame clones here, not all; method: immunoSEQ multiplex PCR. Of tens of thousands of clones detected, about 91% appear once; the ten largest clones hold 6.5% to 8.5%. The sample is drawn from a study of T cells in tuberculosis. Study-level background: This South African cohort compared adolescents with or without latent tuberculosis against adults with active tuberculosis. Samples predate treatment or fall within its first 7 days.

Time point defined: new active TB diagnosis, blood taken before or within 7 days of starting treatment. The V and J ends lost 0 bases and 3 bases respectively, with 7 bases between them. The germline CDR1 and CDR2 sequences are SGHRS and YFSETQ. This CDR3 is 13 amino acids long. Findings of the study overall: Selection depended on which cryopreserved specimens were available. Classification accuracy was 80% to 90% (AUROC over 0.85) with the GMM-specific repertoire.

The material sequenced was PBMCs, taken at tuberculosis diagnosis. The chain links TRBV5-1 to TRBJ2-7, with D hard to call. The sequence came from an adult with tuberculosis. Some clones in this sample may be carry-over from other donors' samples. CDR3 protein: CASSLGADYEQYF. The CDR3 nucleotides are TGCGCCAGCAGCTTGGGGGCAGACTACGAGCAGTACTTC. Supplemented by reference TRBV5-1 and TRBJ2-7, the full variable domain reads KAGVTQTPRYLIKTRGQQVTLSCSPISGHRSVSWYQQTPGQGLQFLFEYFSETQRNKGNFPGRFSGRQFSNSRSEMNVSTLELGDSALYLCASSLGADYEQYFGPGTRLTVT.